These 28 T cell receptor beta chains were sequenced from one sample in a study of T cell responses to AZD1222 COVID-19 vaccine. TCRdb keeps only in-frame clones here, not all; method: immunoSEQ multiplex PCR. The sample contains under 150,000 clones, 93% of which appear only once. This specimen was peripheral blood, taken on day 0 of AZD1222 vaccination. These receptors all come from an adult in good health.

The rearrangement joins TRBV5-4 to TRBJ2-2; no clear D. The germline V gene has CDR1 SGHNT and CDR2 YYREEE (reference sequence). This CDR3 is 14 amino acids long. V was pared by 0 bases and J by 3 bases, with 6 bases between. The CDR3 DNA reads TGTGCCAGCAGCTTGGCTTTTTACACCGGGGAGCTGTTTTTT. Amino acid sequence: CASSLAFYTGELFF.

The chain combines TRBV11-3 with TRBJ1-3; D gene ambiguous. The CDR3 consists of 14 residues. Germline assignment: CDR1 SGHNT and CDR2 YENEEA. Trimming cost V 1 base and J 0 bases, with 4 bases left between them. The CDR3 DNA reads as TGTGCCAGCAGCTTAGGAAGCTCTGGAAACACCATATATTTT. This sequence encodes CASSLGSSGNTIYF.

This sequence joins TRBV5-1 and TRBJ1-1; D not resolved. This CDR3 spans 13 amino acids. V was trimmed by 4 bases and J by 6 bases, leaving 13 bases between them. CDR1 is SGHRS, CDR2 YFSETQ, per germline. The CDR3 region is CASSPFTGAEAFF. Here the CDR3 DNA reads TGCGCCAGCAGCCCGTTCACGGGCGCTGAAGCTTTCTTT. The full variable domain, with the rest looked up from reference TRBV5-1 and TRBJ1-1, is KAGVTQTPRYLIKTRGQQVTLSCSPISGHRSVSWYQQTPGQGLQFLFEYFSETQRNKGNFPGRFSGRQFSNSRSEMNVSTLELGDSALYLCASSPFTGAEAFFGQGTRLTVV.

This clone was recorded a few times. The genes are TRBV6-6 and TRBJ1-6; 7 bases are a match to TRBD1. The length of the CDR3 is 14 residues. CDR1 MNHNY and CDR2 SVGAGI come from the germline V gene (reference sequence). The J segment lost 5 bases and the V segment lost 8 bases, leaving 6 bases of the junction unmatched. The CDR3 bases are TGTGCCAGCTATAGACAGGGAGATAATTCACCCCTCCACTTT. Residues: CASYRQGDNSPLHF.

This chain links TRBV4-1 with TRBJ2-7; D may be TRBD1 (5 bases). The CDR3 totals 14 residues. Trimming pared 0 bases from V and 1 base from J, leaving 7 bases between. Germline V gene lookup returns CDR1 MGHRA and CDR2 YSYEKL. The CDR3 here is CASSQERGSYEQYF. As DNA, the CDR3 is TGCGCCAGCAGCCAAGAAAGGGGATCCTACGAGCAGTACTTC.

This clone was observed once. The chain employs TRBV29-1 and TRBJ2-3; tentatively, D is TRBD2 (6 bases). Trimming shortened V by 5 bases and J by 8 bases, and 20 bases separated the two germline ends. The germline V gene encodes CDR1 SQVTM and CDR2 ANQGSEA. The CDR3 extends over 14 amino acids. CDR3 region: CSVPQIADLSTQYF. For the CDR3, the DNA is TGCAGCGTTCCTCAGATAGCGGACCTAAGTACGCAGTATTTT.

The chain's CDR3 is CASSYSNPGQGNEQFF. In DNA, the CDR3 is TGTGCCAGCAGTTACTCAAATCCGGGACAGGGCAATGAGCAGTTCTTC. The genes are TRBV6-6 and TRBJ2-1; 9 positions agree with TRBD1. This CDR3 region has 16 residues. Germline V lookup: CDR1 MNHNY, CDR2 SVGAGI (reference sequence). Trimming removed 0 bases from V and 6 bases from J; junction bases left unmatched: 6.

This clone appeared a single time. The V call is TRBV30, the J call TRBJ1-2; the match to TRBD1 covers 7 bases. J lost 4 bases, V lost 2 bases, and 10 bases had no gene match. The CDR3 length is 15 residues. Germline loops: CDR1 GTSNPN, CDR2 SVGIG (reference sequence). Here the CDR3 reads CAWSHRGTLSYGYTF. CDR3 DNA sequence: TGTGCCTGGAGTCACAGGGGTACACTTAGCTATGGCTACACCTTC.

The rearrangement links TRBV6-5 to TRBJ2-1, with 9 bases fitting TRBD1. The CDR3 length is 15 residues. V dropped 6 bases and J dropped 6; count of bases not matched to a gene: 9. CDR1 is MNHEY, CDR2 SVGAGI, per germline. The CDR3 nucleotides read TGTGCCAGCAGGCAAACAGGGGGCAGAGGCAATGAGCAGTTCTTC. This translates into CASRQTGGRGNEQFF.

The chain is built from TRBV10-3 and TRBJ2-7; TRBD2 matches 7 bases. CDR3 size: 15 residues. Looked up from germline, CDR1 is ENHRY and CDR2 is SYGVKD. V lost 0 bases and J lost 1; bases outside the gene matches: 3. CDR3: CAISESNSGSYEQYF. DNA for the CDR3: TGTGCCATCAGTGAGTCGAATAGCGGGTCCTACGAGCAGTACTTC.

V usage is TRBV25-1 and J usage is TRBJ1-2; 10 nucleotides agree with TRBD1. Germline CDR1 is MGHDK and CDR2 is SYGVNS. V shed 1 base and J 4 bases; nucleotides not matched to a gene: 6. This CDR3 is 16 amino acids long. The CDR3 loop is CASSESGTGVLYGYTF. The CDR3, as DNA: TGTGCCAGCAGTGAATCGGGGACAGGGGTCCTCTATGGCTACACCTTC.

The chain is built from TRBV27 and TRBJ1-5; possibly TRBD1 for D (6 bases). Germline V gene sequence: CDR1 MNHEY, CDR2 SMNVEV (reference sequence). The CDR3 is 14 residues long. With 3 bases removed from V and 2 bases from J, the gap between germline ends came to 8 bases. The CDR3: CASSLRQGNQPQHF. CDR3 in DNA: TGTGCCAGCAGTTTGAGACAGGGCAATCAGCCCCAGCATTTT.

This rearrangement joins TRBV2 to TRBJ2-2; D perhaps matches TRBD1 (6 bases). V lost 8 bases and J lost 4, with 14 bases in between. This CDR3 has 14 amino acids. CDR1 and CDR2 from the germline V gene are SNHLY and FYNNEI. The CDR3 loop reads CASGTTSSTGELFF. The CDR3 DNA follows: TGTGCCAGCGGGACAACTTCGTCCACCGGGGAGCTGTTTTTT.

This sequence joins TRBV5-5 and TRBJ1-2; maybe TRBD1 (5 bases). Germline V CDR1 and CDR2: SGHKS, YYEKEE (reference sequence). Trimming removed 3 bases at V and 1 base at J, with 10 bases between. This CDR3 has 14 amino acids. The CDR3 coding sequence is TGTGCCAGCAGCTCCCCGGGGGGTAACTATGGCTACACCTTC. As protein: CASSSPGGNYGYTF. Filled out from reference TRBV5-5 and TRBJ1-2, the complete variable domain reads DAGVTQSPTHLIKTRGQQVTLRCSPISGHKSVSWYQQVLGQGPQFIFQYYEKEERGRGNFPDRFSARQFPNYSSELNVNALLLGDSALYLCASSSPGGNYGYTFGSGTRLTVV.

This chain joins TRBV24-1 and TRBJ1-2; D call uncertain. Trimming left V 0 bases short and J 2 bases short, with 6 bases between. Germline lookup yields CDR1 KGHDR and CDR2 SFDVKD. The CDR3 runs 14 residues. CDR3 residues: CATSDLGGNYGYTF. As DNA, the CDR3 is TGTGCCACCAGTGATTTGGGTGGAAACTATGGCTACACCTTC.

This clone was seen only once. The chain is built from TRBV6-5 and TRBJ2-7; 8 bases match TRBD2. Germline lookup yields CDR1 MNHEY and CDR2 SVGAGI. After removal of 7 bases from V and 6 bases from J, the junction contained 8 bases not matched to a gene. The CDR3 loop spans 13 amino acids. The CDR3 loop is CASTRGGGLEQYF. CDR3 nucleotides: TGTGCCAGCACTCGGGGGGGCGGTCTCGAGCAGTACTTC.

The chain carries TRBV4-3 and TRBJ2-3, with 7 bases matching TRBD1. CDR1 and CDR2 (germline): LGHNA, YSLEER. V shed 0 bases, J shed 2 bases, and the junction held 8 bases outside the gene matches. This CDR3 contains 17 residues. The CDR3 nucleotides are TGCGCCAGCAGCCAAGATCATCTGGACAGGTACACAGATACGCAGTATTTT. Translating gives CASSQDHLDRYTDTQYF.

This clone was observed a single time. The rearrangement links TRBV7-3 to TRBJ2-1; 7 nucleotides match TRBD2. This CDR3 has 18 amino acids. V lost 0 bases and J lost 0; bases outside the gene matches: 8. Germline V gives CDR1 SGHTA, CDR2 FQGTGA. The CDR3 spells CASSLTSGVGSSYNEQFF. The DNA of the CDR3 is TGTGCCAGCAGCTTAACCAGCGGGGTGGGGAGCTCCTACAATGAGCAGTTCTTC.

The V and J genes are TRBV7-9 and TRBJ2-3; 9 positions agree with TRBD2. The trim removed 1 base at V and 0 bases at J, leaving 2 bases unmatched. The germline V gene has CDR1 SEHNR and CDR2 FQNEAQ (reference sequence). The CDR3 extends over 16 amino acids. The CDR3 nucleotides are TGTGCCAGCAGCTTAGTTGGGACTAGCAGCACAGATACGCAGTATTTT. Translating it yields CASSLVGTSSTDTQYF.

The chain couples TRBV3-1 (or the pseudogene TRBV3-2) to TRBJ2-2, with 7 nucleotides matching TRBD1. Germline lookup yields CDR1 LGHDT and CDR2 YNNKEL (reference sequence). The length of the CDR3 is 16 residues. Trimming at V came to 3 bases and at J to 0 bases, leaving 4 bases not matched to a gene. CDR3 in amino acids: CASSHLGQANTGELFF. The CDR3 coding sequence is TGTGCCAGCAGCCACCTAGGACAGGCGAACACCGGGGAGCTGTTTTTT.

This clone is a singleton in its sample. The rearrangement links TRBV4-1 to TRBJ1-1; D not certain. Per the germline V gene, CDR1 is MGHRA and CDR2 is YSYEKL. V shed 6 bases and J shed 1 base, with 15 bases lying between them. The CDR3 is 15 residues long. The CDR3 bases are TGCGCCAGCAGAGCCTTGGGCGGTGGGAACACTGAAGCTTTCTTT. Its translation: CASRALGGGNTEAFF.

The CDR3 DNA reads TGTGCCAGCAGCCCACACGCGCTAGCGGTCAGCGGGCGCGACACCATATATTTT. Translation: CASSPHALAVSGRDTIYF. V and J are TRBV7-2 and TRBJ1-3; no clear D gene. CDR1 and CDR2 from the germline V gene are SGHTA and FQGNSA. V lost 5 bases, J lost 8 bases, and 28 bases lay in between. The length of the CDR3 is 18 residues.

The chain combines TRBV6-2 or TRBV6-3 with TRBJ2-7, with 9 bases lining up with TRBD1. From germline, CDR1 is MNHEY and CDR2 SVGEGT. The CDR3 loop spans 16 amino acids. Germline trimming cut 6 bases from V and 7 bases from J; bases unmatched to any gene: 16. The CDR3 loop reads CASSRSSGTGMKEQYF. As DNA, the CDR3 is TGTGCCAGCAGCAGGTCTTCCGGGACAGGGATGAAGGAGCAGTACTTC.

The gene calls are TRBV19 and TRBJ1-1; the D gene is possibly TRBD1 (5 bases). This CDR3 is 14 amino acids long. The V end lost 7 bases, the J end lost 1 base, and 13 bases lay between the germline ends. The germline CDR1 and CDR2 sequences are LNHDA and SQIVND (reference sequence). This CDR3 reads CASTQGEGNTEAFF. CDR3 nucleotide sequence: TGTGCCAGTACCCAGGGCGAAGGGAACACTGAAGCTTTCTTT.

The chain uses TRBV2 and TRBJ2-6, with TRBD1 as a possible D gene (5 bases). V lost 6 bases and J lost 8, with 14 bases in between. This CDR3 has 14 residues. The germline V gene has CDR1 SNHLY and CDR2 FYNNEI. The CDR3 bases are TGTGCCAGCAGGGTGGACAATCATTCCAACGTCCTGACTTTC. Translated, it gives CASRVDNHSNVLTF.

The chain joins TRBV7-9 to TRBJ1-3, with D hard to call. With 5 bases removed from V and 4 bases from J, the gap between germline ends came to 6 bases. The V gene's germline CDR1 is SEHNR and CDR2 FQNEAQ (reference sequence). The CDR3 extends over 12 amino acids. The DNA for the CDR3 is TGTGCCAGCAGCCCACAAGGAAACACCATATATTTT. It encodes CASSPQGNTIYF.

CDR3 amino acids: CASSPRPGYGYTF. The CDR3 DNA is TGTGCCAGCAGTCCCCGACCCGGCTATGGCTACACCTTC. The rearrangement joins TRBV28 to TRBJ1-2; no reliable D call. Germline CDR1 and CDR2: MDHEN and SYDVKM. Trimming removed 5 bases at V and 4 bases at J, with 11 bases between. This CDR3 comprises 13 residues.

This clone has only one observation. The chain combines TRBV2 with TRBJ1-2; D call uncertain. The CDR3 spans 15 residues. The V end lost 3 bases, the J end lost 5 bases, and 16 bases lay between the germline ends. Per germline, CDR1 SNHLY and CDR2 FYNNEI. CDR3 region: CASSEEGSSTYGYTF. In nucleotides, the CDR3 is TGTGCCAGCAGTGAGGAGGGTTCATCCACATATGGCTACACCTTC.